Each of the 29 T cell receptor beta chains below was sequenced from the same sample in a study of human T cells and chemical hapten exposure. Indicated time point: patch test 1, 2 weeks after DPC sensitization. The treatment was: therapeutic diphenylcyclopropenone sensitization with weekly scalp DPC. TCRdb passed the RACE reads through MiXCR, listing each CDR3 protein once. Counted here are around 160,000 distinct CDR3 sequences, approximately 14% occurring once; the ten biggest clones make up 1.7%. The sequenced sample was whole blood, obtained in connection with sensitization to the hapten diphenylcyclopropenone (DPC). The receptors were gathered from a young woman with alopecia areata. Some clones in this sample may be carry-over from other donors' samples.

This clonotype turned up a few times. The V gene is TRBV15, the J gene TRBJ2-1; TRBD2 agrees at 9 bases. Germline V CDR1 and CDR2: LNHNV, YYDKDF (reference sequence). This CDR3 contains 16 residues. J gave up 1 base and V 0 bases, and 1 base lay outside the gene matches. CDR3 bases: TGTGCCACCAGCAGAGATGCGGGGGGGTCCTACAATGAGCAGTTCTTC. Residues: CATSRDAGGSYNEQFF.

The chain has TRBV20-1 and TRBJ2-3; no clear D. The V and J ends lost 5 bases and 2 bases respectively, with 5 bases between them. Germline V gene lookup returns CDR1 DFQATT and CDR2 SNEGSKA (reference sequence). This CDR3 is built from 11 residues. The CDR3 reads CSASTTDTQYF. As DNA, the CDR3 is TGCAGTGCTTCCACCACAGATACGCAGTATTTT.

CDR3 sequence (DNA): TGTGCCAGCAGTTACCGGCCAATGGGGGGAGATACGCAGTATTTT. Its translation is CASSYRPMGGDTQYF. This chain uses TRBV6-5 with TRBJ2-3, with D perhaps matching TRBD2 (6 bases). V was clipped by 2 bases and J by 5 bases, with 14 bases between them. Germline V gene data show CDR1 as MNHEY and CDR2 as SVGAGI. This CDR3 has 15 amino acids.

The rearrangement links TRBV19 to TRBJ2-7; TRBD1 is a possible D gene (6 bases). The V gene's germline CDR1 is LNHDA and CDR2 SQIVND (reference sequence). The CDR3 runs 15 residues. The V and J ends lost 3 bases and 0 bases respectively, with 12 bases between them. This chain's CDR3 is CASSIRTAYSYEQYF. The CDR3 nucleotides read TGTGCCAGTAGTATTCGGACAGCCTACTCCTACGAGCAGTACTTC.

This chain joins TRBV7-2 and TRBJ2-1; 8 positions match TRBD2. In germline, CDR1 is SGHTA, CDR2 FQGNSA. V lost 1 base to trimming and J lost 7 bases; unmatched junction nucleotides: 9. CDR3 length: 16 residues. For the CDR3, the DNA is TGTGCCAGCAGCTTAGGTCCCGGGGGGGGTAGTAATGAGCAGTTCTTC. It translates to CASSLGPGGGSNEQFF.

V is TRBV29-1 and J is TRBJ2-3; 10 positions agree with TRBD2. The CDR3 runs to 15 residues. Per the germline V gene, CDR1 is SQVTM and CDR2 is ANQGSEA. J gave up 7 bases and V 1 base, and 8 bases lay outside the gene matches. In DNA, the CDR3 is TGCAGCGTTGAAGGGGCTAGCGGGAGTAGTAATACGCAGTATTTT. Translating gives CSVEGASGSSNTQYF.

The table lists this clonotype with many counts. The chain uses TRBV4-1 and TRBJ2-5, with TRBD2 as a possible D gene (6 bases). V lost 3 bases and J lost 5, with 19 bases in between. CDR1 and CDR2 from the germline V gene are MGHRA and YSYEKL. This CDR3 is 16 amino acids long. CDR3 in amino acids: CASSHLVEDAGETQYF. As DNA, the CDR3 is TGCGCCAGCAGCCACCTAGTGGAGGATGCGGGGGAGACCCAGTACTTC.

The CDR3 DNA reads TGCAGCGTTGATCTCGATACGCAGTATTTT. This gives the protein CSVDLDTQYF. The gene calls are TRBV29-1 and TRBJ2-3; unclear D gene. The V and J ends lost 3 bases and 6 bases respectively, with 4 bases between them. Germline lookup yields CDR1 SQVTM and CDR2 ANQGSEA. The CDR3 has 10 residues.

V usage is TRBV29-1 and J usage is TRBJ1-2, with unresolved D. V dropped 8 bases and J dropped 4 bases, with 14 bases sitting between them. The CDR3 extends over 12 amino acids. CDR1 and CDR2 (germline): SQVTM, ANQGSEA. The CDR3 nucleotides read TGCAGCCCCTGGATCCCCGGCTATGGCTACACCTTC. Its translation is CSPWIPGYGYTF.

V usage is TRBV28 and J usage is TRBJ2-5, with TRBD1 as a possible D gene (6 bases). Trimming took 2 bases from V and 6 from J, leaving 16 bases between them. The CDR3 sequence is 15 residues long. Per germline, CDR1 MDHEN and CDR2 SYDVKM. The CDR3 region is CASSLDEQGSKTQYF. CDR3 nucleotides: TGTGCCAGCAGTTTAGACGAACAGGGATCGAAGACCCAGTACTTC.

The genes are TRBV29-1 and TRBJ2-5, with D perhaps being TRBD1 or TRBD2 (5 bases each). With 2 bases removed from V and 5 bases from J, the gap between germline ends came to 18 bases. The CDR3 length is 15 residues. Looked up from germline, CDR1 is SQVTM and CDR2 is ANQGSEA. The CDR3 spells CSVELQGAFVETQYF. CDR3 nucleotide sequence: TGCAGCGTTGAATTGCAGGGAGCTTTCGTGGAGACCCAGTACTTC.

The genes are TRBV19 and TRBJ2-1, with D perhaps given as TRBD1 or TRBD2 (5 bases each). Trimming removed 6 bases from V and 0 bases from J, with 15 bases in between. From germline, CDR1 is LNHDA and CDR2 SQIVND (reference sequence). The CDR3 has 16 amino acids. Here the CDR3 reads CASSNVGTTSYNEQFF. CDR3 coding DNA: TGTGCCAGTAGCAATGTCGGGACCACCTCCTACAATGAGCAGTTCTTC.

The V gene is TRBV6-2 or TRBV6-3, the J gene TRBJ2-1; TRBD2 matches 8 bases. Germline CDR1 MNHEY, CDR2 SVGEGT. The CDR3 is 15 residues long. V shed 8 bases and J 5 bases; nucleotides not matched to a gene: 11. CDR3 in DNA: TGTGCCAGCGGCAGGACTAGCAGCCTTAACAATGAGCAGTTCTTC. It yields the protein CASGRTSSLNNEQFF.

The rearrangement uses TRBV6-1 and TRBJ2-7; 10 bases are a match to TRBD2. The germline CDR1 and CDR2 sequences are MNHNS and SASEGT. Trimming cost V 7 bases and J 4 bases; bases outside gene matches: 13. The CDR3 totals 16 residues. CDR3 sequence reads: CASTPLAGEPRYEQYF. The CDR3 bases are TGTGCCAGCACCCCGCTAGCGGGGGAGCCTAGGTACGAGCAGTACTTC.

A few counts support this clonotype. The chain joins TRBV9 to TRBJ1-3; D is unresolved. This CDR3 is 16 amino acids long. Germline CDR1 is SGDLS and CDR2 is YYNGEE. V lost 0 bases and J 0 bases, leaving 10 bases between the germline ends. The CDR3 DNA follows: TGTGCCAGCAGCGTAGAAGCGGCGAGCTCTGGAAACACCATATATTTT. It specifies CASSVEAASSGNTIYF.

In this sample, this clonotype turned up a few times. The V gene is TRBV4-3, the J gene TRBJ2-6; D is perhaps TRBD2 (6 bases). Trimming took 4 bases from V and 2 from J, leaving 12 bases between them. CDR1 is LGHNA and CDR2 is YSLEER in the germline V gene. CDR3 length: 16 residues. CDR3 in amino acids: CASSPVGGTGANVLTF. The CDR3 DNA is TGCGCCAGCAGCCCTGTTGGGGGGACTGGGGCCAACGTCCTGACTTTC.

This clonotype was counted many times. V usage is TRBV29-1 and J usage is TRBJ2-3; 12 nucleotides line up with TRBD2. The V gene end was trimmed by 7 bases and the J gene end by 11 bases; junction bases not matched to a gene: 10. This CDR3 is 13 amino acids long. Germline loops: CDR1 SQVTM, CDR2 ANQGSEA. CDR3 amino acids: CSGGLAGTSGQYF. Here the CDR3 DNA reads TGCAGCGGCGGACTAGCGGGAACTTCGGGGCAGTATTTT.

This clonotype was picked up many times. V is TRBV29-1 and J is TRBJ2-6; a possible D gene is TRBD2 (6 bases). The V gene's germline CDR1 is SQVTM and CDR2 ANQGSEA. The CDR3 contains 14 residues. With 4 bases removed from V and 3 bases from J, the gap between germline ends came to 10 bases. The chain's CDR3 is CSVVLANGANVLTF. The DNA of the CDR3 is TGCAGCGTTGTGCTAGCGAATGGGGCCAACGTCCTGACTTTC. The variable domain in full, completed from reference TRBV29-1 and TRBJ2-6, reads SAVISQKPSRDICQRGTSLTIQCQVDSQVTMMFWYRQQPGQSLTLIATANQGSEATYESGFVIDKFPISRPNLTFSTLTVSNMSPEDSSIYLCSVVLANGANVLTFGAGSRLTVL.

The chain uses TRBV7-2 and TRBJ1-1, with a possible D match to TRBD1 (5 bases). Germline V gene lookup returns CDR1 SGHTA and CDR2 FQGNSA. The length of the CDR3 is 17 residues. V lost 1 base and J lost 3, with 18 bases in between. Here the CDR3 reads CASSLVGTGPPYTEAFF. CDR3 sequence (DNA): TGTGCCAGCAGCTTAGTCGGCACAGGCCCTCCCTACACTGAAGCTTTCTTT.

This clonotype was found a few times. CDR3 nucleotide sequence: TGTGCCAGCAGCCCGAGCAGGGCTGGGGCCAACGTCCTGACTTTC. Its translation: CASSPSRAGANVLTF. This sequence joins TRBV3-1 and TRBJ2-6, with D maybe TRBD1 (5 bases). The germline CDR1 and CDR2 sequences are LGHDT and YNNKEL (reference sequence). The length of the CDR3 is 15 residues. V lost 4 bases and J lost 2, with 9 bases in between. The variable domain in full, with the rest retrieved from reference TRBV3-1 and TRBJ2-6, is DTAVSQTPKYLVTQMGNDKSIKCEQNLGHDTMYWYKQDSKKFLKIMFSYNNKELIINETVPNRFSPKSPDKAHLNLHINSLELGDSAVYFCASSPSRAGANVLTFGAGSRLTVL.

V usage is TRBV24-1 and J usage is TRBJ2-1; 10 bases are a match to TRBD1. This CDR3 region has 17 residues. V was clipped by 3 bases and J by 4 bases; unmatched bases: 8. Germline V gene data show CDR1 as KGHDR and CDR2 as SFDVKD. The CDR3 reads CATSDAGTGAPYNEQFF. The CDR3 nucleotides read TGTGCCACCAGTGATGCGGGGACAGGGGCCCCATACAATGAGCAGTTCTTC.

This clonotype was seen a few times. V gene TRBV29-1 combines with J gene TRBJ2-1, with 10 bases that match TRBD2. This CDR3 has 16 amino acids. Germline values: CDR1 SQVTM, CDR2 ANQGSEA. V lost 3 bases to trimming and J lost 6 bases; unmatched junction nucleotides: 11. Here the CDR3 reads CSVEASGGRVGNEQFF. CDR3 coding DNA: TGCAGCGTTGAGGCTAGCGGGGGTCGCGTGGGCAATGAGCAGTTCTTC.

The chain has TRBV28 and TRBJ2-7; D unclear. Deletions cut 3 bases from V and 1 base from J, with 7 bases between. The germline V gene has CDR1 MDHEN and CDR2 SYDVKM. The CDR3 length is 13 residues. CDR3 nucleotide sequence: TGTGCCAGCAGTTTTCACGGTTCCTACGAGCAGTACTTC. Its protein product is CASSFHGSYEQYF.

This clonotype has a count of ten or more. The rearrangement uses TRBV5-1 and TRBJ2-2; no reliable D call. Germline lookup yields CDR1 SGHRS and CDR2 YFSETQ. The CDR3 runs 15 residues. Trimming cost V 6 bases and J 2 bases, with 14 bases left between them. Here the CDR3 reads CASTRVALNTGELFF. The CDR3 DNA follows: TGCGCCAGCACCCGAGTGGCGCTCAACACCGGGGAGCTGTTTTTT. The variable domain in full, with the rest retrieved from reference TRBV5-1 and TRBJ2-2, is KAGVTQTPRYLIKTRGQQVTLSCSPISGHRSVSWYQQTPGQGLQFLFEYFSETQRNKGNFPGRFSGRQFSNSRSEMNVSTLELGDSALYLCASTRVALNTGELFFGEGSRLTVL.

The chain is built from TRBV10-3 and TRBJ1-5, with TRBD1 matching over 7 bases. V shed 5 bases and J 7 bases; nucleotides not matched to a gene: 5. The CDR3 sequence is 13 residues long. Germline values: CDR1 ENHRY, CDR2 SYGVKD. The CDR3, as DNA: TGTGCCATCAGTTCTCAGGGGGAACAGCCCCAGCATTTT. This sequence encodes CAISSQGEQPQHF.

The table lists this clonotype with a few counts. V usage is TRBV20-1 and J usage is TRBJ2-1, with 10 bases aligning to TRBD2. The germline CDR1 and CDR2 sequences are DFQATT and SNEGSKA (reference sequence). Trimming took 0 bases from V and 5 from J; bases not matched to a gene: 7. The CDR3 has 16 amino acids. The CDR3 region is CSAREAPSGGHNEQFF. The CDR3 DNA reads TGCAGTGCTAGAGAGGCCCCTAGCGGGGGACACAATGAGCAGTTCTTC.

This clonotype has just a few counts. The chain joins TRBV29-1 to TRBJ2-7; D is possibly TRBD1 (6 bases). Deletions cut 1 base from V and 0 bases from J, with 16 bases between. CDR3 length equals 16 residues. From germline, CDR1 is SQVTM and CDR2 ANQGSEA. CDR3 region: CSVEGGMTGSSYEQYF. The CDR3 nucleotides read TGCAGCGTTGAAGGCGGAATGACAGGAAGCTCCTACGAGCAGTACTTC.

The chain combines TRBV6-2 or TRBV6-3 with TRBJ2-2; no definite D call. The germline V gene encodes CDR1 MNHEY and CDR2 SVGEGT. V was cut by 3 bases and J by 4 bases, with 9 bases left in between. This CDR3 is 14 amino acids long. CDR3 nucleotide sequence: TGTGCCAGCAGTTATTGGGGTGGCACCGGGGAGCTGTTTTTT. It translates to CASSYWGGTGELFF.

This rearrangement joins TRBV3-1 to TRBJ2-7, with D possibly matching TRBD1 (5 bases). The CDR3 contains 12 residues. Germline V gene lookup returns CDR1 LGHDT and CDR2 YNNKEL (reference sequence). V was cut by 2 bases and J by 6 bases, with 8 bases left in between. The CDR3, as DNA: TGTGCCAGCAGCCAATGGGGCTCCGAGCAGTACTTC. Amino acids: CASSQWGSEQYF.